The rows below give T cell receptor beta chains drawn from one sample of a study of blood T cell repertoires in COVID-19. Only in-frame clones appear in the TCRdb table, and some are missing; sequencing was by immunoSEQ multiplex PCR. The sample consists of roughly 110,000 clones, around 89% of them appearing once. The sequencing sample was made of peripheral blood. Receptors originate from a human donor with acute or convalescent COVID-19. The donor label of this sample is uncertain. Each CDR3 is given with its conserved first and last residue. The D gene is left open where the match is weak. Not all rows give a size; the values are once, few, many and, for expanded clones, a class.

CDR3,DNA,V,D,size,J
CASSPAGTARTDTQYF,TGTGCCAGCAGTCCCGCCGGGACAGCACGCACAGATACGCAGTATTTT,TRBV28,TRBD1,.,TRBJ2-3
CASSQAGGQAYEQYF,TGCGCCAGCAGCCAAGCGGGGGGACAGGCCTACGAGCAGTACTTC,TRBV4-1,.,few,TRBJ2-7
CASSGDNSYEQYF,TGTGCCAGCAGTGGGGACAACTCCTACGAGCAGTACTTC,TRBV28,.,.,TRBJ2-7
CASSYGPSQETQYF,TGTGCCAGCAGTTACGGGCCGAGCCAAGAGACCCAGTACTTC,TRBV6-5,.,.,TRBJ2-5
CASSLQGRTDTQYF,TGTGCCAGTAGTCTACAGGGACGCACAGATACGCAGTATTTT,TRBV19,.,.,TRBJ2-3
CASSMLGTGSGNTIYF,TGTGCCAGTAGTATGCTGGGGACAGGCTCTGGAAACACCATATATTTT,TRBV19,TRBD1,.,TRBJ1-3
CASRQDSLDSNQPQHF,TGTGCCAGCAGACAGGACAGCCTTGATAGCAATCAGCCCCAGCATTTT,TRBV14,.,.,TRBJ1-5
CASTPLNTEAFF,TGTGCCTCGACACCTCTGAACACTGAAGCTTTCTTT,TRBV30,.,.,TRBJ1-1
CASSSRTGTYNEQFF,TGTGCCAGCAGTTCCCGGACAGGGACCTACAATGAGCAGTTCTTC,TRBV28,TRBD1,.,TRBJ2-1
CASRLAGESTDTQYF,TGTGCCAGTAGGTTAGCGGGAGAAAGCACAGATACGCAGTATTTT,TRBV19,TRBD2,.,TRBJ2-3
CASTIIGGEQYF,TGTGCCAGCACAATTATCGGTGGCGAGCAGTACTTC,TRBV7-2,.,.,TRBJ2-7
CATSRGGLSSYNEQFF,TGTGCCACCAGCAGAGGGGGCCTGAGCTCCTACAATGAGCAGTTCTTC,TRBV15,.,.,TRBJ2-1
CASSQYLSAGNQPQHF,TGCGCCAGCAGCCAATATTTATCGGCAGGGAATCAGCCCCAGCATTTT,TRBV4-1,.,.,TRBJ1-5
CASSLTSGSTHEQYF,TGTGCCAGCAGTTTGACTAGCGGGAGTACCCACGAGCAGTACTTC,TRBV27,TRBD2,few,TRBJ2-7
CASSPTDRDYGYTF,TGTGCCAGTAGTCCTACCGACCGGGACTATGGCTACACCTTC,TRBV19,.,.,TRBJ1-2
CASSSAVGAGYTF,TGTGCCAGCAGTTCCGCCGTGGGGGCTGGCTACACCTTC,TRBV27,.,few,TRBJ1-2
CASRTGGDTQYF,TGTGCCAGCAGGACAGGGGGCGATACGCAGTATTTT,TRBV25-1,TRBD1,.,TRBJ2-3
CASSPQGGSNQPQHF,TGTGCCAGCAGTCCACAGGGTGGGAGCAATCAGCCCCAGCATTTT,TRBV7-2,.,.,TRBJ1-5
CASSSRLAGYNEQFF,TGTGCCAGCAGTTCAAGACTAGCGGGATACAATGAGCAGTTCTTC,TRBV28,TRBD2,.,TRBJ2-1
CASSQGYRVYQPQHF,TGCGCCAGCAGCCAAGGTTACAGGGTTTACCAGCCCCAGCATTTT,TRBV4-1,.,.,TRBJ1-5
CASSRDSRGYTF,TGTGCCAGCAGCCGGGACTCGCGGGGCTACACCTTC,TRBV7-8,.,.,TRBJ1-2
CASSQLRGEKLFF,TGTGCCAGCAGCCAGCTGAGGGGGGAAAAACTGTTTTTT,TRBV3-1/TRBV3-2,.,.,TRBJ1-4
CASSGLSGNTIYF,TGTGCCAGCAGCGGCCTCTCTGGAAACACCATATATTTT,TRBV7-2,.,.,TRBJ1-3
CASSLMTGGNYGYTF,TGTGCCAGCAGTCTTATGACAGGGGGCAACTATGGCTACACCTTC,TRBV5-4,TRBD1,.,TRBJ1-2
CASSLWVADETQYF,TGTGCCAGCAGCTTATGGGTAGCTGATGAGACCCAGTACTTC,TRBV7-2,.,.,TRBJ2-5
CASATGVYNSPLHF,TGTGCCAGCGCAACAGGGGTTTATAATTCACCCCTCCACTTT,TRBV2,TRBD1,once,TRBJ1-6
CASSLIGQGGGQPQHF,TGTGCCAGCAGCTTAATCGGACAGGGCGGAGGCCAGCCCCAGCATTTT,TRBV7-2,TRBD1,once,TRBJ1-5
CASSLTDTQYF,TGTGCCAGCAGCCTCACAGATACGCAGTATTTT,TRBV7-9,.,.,TRBJ2-3
CAWKDRGYEQYF,TGTGCCTGGAAAGACAGGGGATACGAGCAGTACTTC,TRBV30,TRBD1,.,TRBJ2-7
CASSHLGDRGGRTEAFF,TGTGCCAGCAGCCACCTGGGGGACAGGGGTGGTCGGACTGAAGCTTTCTTT,TRBV14,TRBD1,few,TRBJ1-1
CASSSWVAGRGTQYF,TGTGCCAGCAGTTCTTGGGTAGCGGGGAGGGGTACGCAGTATTTT,TRBV27,TRBD2,.,TRBJ2-3
CASTKAGVPYNEQFF,TGCGCCAGCACAAAAGCGGGAGTCCCATACAATGAGCAGTTCTTC,TRBV10-2,TRBD2,.,TRBJ2-1
CASSLAAGGAGFDTEAFF,TGTGCCAGCAGCTTAGCGGCAGGGGGCGCAGGTTTTGACACTGAAGCTTTCTTT,TRBV7-2,TRBD1,once,TRBJ1-1
CASSLGQTTTYEQYF,TGCGCCAGCAGCTTGGGACAGACCACTACCTACGAGCAGTACTTC,TRBV5-1,.,.,TRBJ2-7
CASSYRGRNTEAFF,TGTGCCAGTAGTTACAGGGGAAGGAACACTGAAGCTTTCTTT,TRBV19,TRBD1,.,TRBJ1-1
CAISESKYGTGGSPLHF,TGTGCCATCAGTGAGTCGAAATACGGGACAGGAGGTTCACCCCTCCACTTT,TRBV10-3,TRBD1,.,TRBJ1-6
CASSRPRGRSNQPQHF,TGTGCCAGCAGCCGGCCCCGGGGGAGGAGCAATCAGCCCCAGCATTTT,TRBV28,.,.,TRBJ1-5
CASSLTGAPNYGYTF,TGTGCCAGCTCACTCACAGGGGCCCCGAACTATGGCTACACCTTC,TRBV18,TRBD1,once,TRBJ1-2
CASSRPGVSNEQFF,TGTGCCAGCAGTCGGCCGGGAGTCTCGAATGAGCAGTTCTTC,TRBV6-5,.,.,TRBJ2-1
CASHAGSQRNQPQHF,TGTGCCAGCCACGCAGGCAGCCAGCGCAATCAGCCCCAGCATTTT,TRBV9,.,.,TRBJ1-5